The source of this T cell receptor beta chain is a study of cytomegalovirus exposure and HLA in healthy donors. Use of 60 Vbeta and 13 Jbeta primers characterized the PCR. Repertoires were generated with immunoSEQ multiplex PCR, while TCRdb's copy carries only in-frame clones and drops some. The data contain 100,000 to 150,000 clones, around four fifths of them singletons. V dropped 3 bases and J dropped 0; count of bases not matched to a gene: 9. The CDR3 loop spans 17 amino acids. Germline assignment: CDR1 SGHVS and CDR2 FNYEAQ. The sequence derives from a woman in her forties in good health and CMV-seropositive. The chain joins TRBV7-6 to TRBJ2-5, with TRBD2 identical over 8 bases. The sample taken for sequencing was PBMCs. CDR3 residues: CASSFLASSGYQETQYF. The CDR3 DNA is TGTGCCAGCAGCTTCCTAGCGTCTAGCGGGTACCAAGAGACCCAGTACTTC.